The 25 T cell receptor beta chains below come from one sample, sequenced in a study of T cell responses to AZD1222 COVID-19 vaccine. Clones were sequenced by immunoSEQ multiplex PCR, and TCRdb holds only the in-frame ones, with some missing. The sample carries approximately 130,000 clones, around 80% recorded once. Sample: peripheral blood, taken 28 days after the second AZD1222 dose. These receptors were obtained from an adult who received the AZD1222 COVID-19 vaccine.

About this clone: Sequence at one end of the junction differs from germline and may be a read error. CDR3 in DNA: TGCGCCAGCAGGTTGGGACAGGGGTACGAGCAGTACTTC. Its translation is CASRLGQGYEQYF. This chain joins TRBV5-1 and TRBJ2-7; 10 bases line up with TRBD1. The CDR3 extends over 13 amino acids. Germline assignment: CDR1 SGHRS and CDR2 YFSETQ.

The chain links TRBV7-2 to TRBJ2-7; D may correspond to TRBD1 or TRBD2 (5 bases each). This CDR3 comprises 13 residues. Germline V gene sequence: CDR1 SGHTA, CDR2 FQGNSA. Trimming removed 6 bases at V and 7 bases at J, with 16 bases between. The CDR3 protein is CASSGSGRGEQYF. CDR3 in DNA: TGTGCCAGCAGTGGATCGGGGCGAGGGGAGCAGTACTTC.

The chain is built from TRBV30 and TRBJ1-4, with D possibly matching TRBD1 (5 bases). The CDR3 is 17 residues long. Between the trimmed V and J ends, which lost 0 bases and 4 bases, there was a span of 18 bases. Germline CDR1 reads GTSNPN; CDR2 reads SVGIG (reference sequence). Here the CDR3 reads CAWSVPKNGGFNEKLFF. In DNA, the CDR3 is TGTGCCTGGAGTGTCCCAAAGAATGGGGGATTTAATGAAAAACTGTTTTTT.

V usage is TRBV9 and J usage is TRBJ2-6, with 8 bases aligning to TRBD1. The CDR3 is made up of 18 amino acids. Unmatched junction bases numbered 8, after V lost 3 bases and J lost 0 bases. The germline V gene encodes CDR1 SGDLS and CDR2 YYNGEE. The CDR3 coding sequence is TGTGCCAGCAGCGCTCGGACAGGGATTAGCTCTGGGGCCAACGTCCTGACTTTC. Translated: CASSARTGISSGANVLTF.

The chain recombines TRBV5-1 with TRBJ1-2; maybe TRBD1 (6 bases). V lost 0 bases, J lost 3 bases, and 15 bases lay in between. Germline-derived CDR1 and CDR2 are SGHRS and YFSETQ. This CDR3 comprises 16 residues. CDR3 protein: CASSLAGWGADYGYTF. In nucleotides, the CDR3 is TGCGCCAGCAGCTTGGCGGGGTGGGGGGCCGACTATGGCTACACCTTC.

The rearrangement links TRBV7-2 to TRBJ1-5; D gene ambiguous. Trimming cost V 5 bases and J 11 bases, with 19 bases left between them. In germline, CDR1 is SGHTA, CDR2 FQGNSA. This CDR3 has 14 amino acids. CDR3 sequence reads: CASSPEGSPGAQHF. The DNA for the CDR3 is TGTGCCAGCAGCCCCGAAGGCTCGCCCGGGGCCCAGCATTTT.

This rearrangement joins TRBV5-1 to TRBJ1-1; no reliable D call. This CDR3 contains 15 residues. Trimming shortened V by 4 bases and J by 2 bases, and 15 bases separated the two germline ends. Germline V lookup: CDR1 SGHRS, CDR2 YFSETQ. CDR3 sequence reads: CASSTFSRSNTEAFF. In DNA, the CDR3 is TGCGCCAGCAGCACCTTTAGCAGATCAAACACTGAAGCTTTCTTT.

The rearrangement links TRBV7-9 to TRBJ1-2; D is undetermined. CDR1 and CDR2 (germline): SEHNR, FQNEAQ (reference sequence). CDR3 size: 13 residues. Trimming removed 5 bases from V and 10 bases from J, with 17 bases in between. As DNA, the CDR3 is TGTGCCAGCAGCCCCCCATGGAAGACTGACTACACCTTC. Translating gives CASSPPWKTDYTF.

The genes are TRBV30 and TRBJ1-2, with D tentatively TRBD1 (5 bases). V lost 5 bases, J lost 2 bases, and 6 bases lay in between. Germline V gives CDR1 GTSNPN, CDR2 SVGIG (reference sequence). The CDR3 is made up of 11 amino acids. The CDR3 loop reads CAWGANYGYTF. The CDR3 nucleotides read TGTGCCTGGGGGGCCAACTATGGCTACACCTTC.

This clone was counted between two and nine times. V gene TRBV25-1 combines with J gene TRBJ1-1, with 8 bases that match TRBD1. CDR3 size: 17 residues. V shed 3 bases, J shed 0 bases, and the junction held 9 bases outside the gene matches. Germline V gives CDR1 MGHDK, CDR2 SYGVNS. The CDR3 reads CASSESPRGLMNTEAFF. The DNA of the CDR3 is TGTGCCAGCAGTGAGAGCCCCAGGGGGCTAATGAACACTGAAGCTTTCTTT.

In its sample, this clone was seen a few times. V is TRBV7-9 and J is TRBJ2-1; D possibly corresponds to TRBD2 (5 bases). V lost 8 bases and J 9 bases, leaving 8 bases between the germline ends. Germline V lookup: CDR1 SEHNR, CDR2 FQNEAQ (reference sequence). The CDR3 has 10 residues. The CDR3: CASEGGEQFF. CDR3 coding DNA: TGTGCCAGCGAGGGCGGTGAGCAGTTCTTC.

This chain joins TRBV12-3 or TRBV12-4 and TRBJ1-2, with a possible D match to TRBD1 (6 bases). The CDR3 extends over 12 amino acids. V was shortened by 4 bases and J by 8 bases, with 11 bases between the two germline ends. CDR3: CASSYTGLGYTF. Here the CDR3 DNA reads TGTGCCAGCAGTTACACAGGGTTAGGCTACACCTTC.

The chain links TRBV28 to TRBJ1-5; TRBD1 aligns across 7 bases. Per the germline V gene, CDR1 is MDHEN and CDR2 is SYDVKM. The CDR3 has 16 amino acids. Trimming at V came to 6 bases and at J to 4 bases, leaving 12 bases not matched to a gene. This chain's CDR3 is CASRLRTGTANQPQHF. CDR3 nucleotides: TGTGCCAGCAGACTACGGACCGGGACAGCTAATCAGCCCCAGCATTTT.

This rearrangement joins TRBV2 to TRBJ1-2, with 8 bases lining up with TRBD1. The CDR3 is 15 amino acids. The J segment lost 2 bases and the V segment lost 6 bases, leaving 8 bases of the junction unmatched. CDR1 and CDR2 from the germline V gene are SNHLY and FYNNEI. In DNA, the CDR3 is TGTGCCAGCAGCAAGTTGGGACAGGAGAACTATGGCTACACCTTC. Translated: CASSKLGQENYGYTF.

This chain links TRBV7-9 with TRBJ1-2; TRBD1 agrees at 7 bases. CDR3 length equals 13 residues. CDR1 is SEHNR, CDR2 FQNEAQ, per germline (reference sequence). The junction had 4 bases not matched to a gene; V was cut back by 5 bases and J by 4 bases. CDR3 nucleotides: TGTGCCAGCAGCGAACAGGGGACCTATGGCTACACCTTC. Protein: CASSEQGTYGYTF.

The chain links TRBV6-5 to TRBJ2-7; weak D call: TRBD1 (6 bases). Trimming shortened V by 0 bases and J by 3 bases, and 15 bases separated the two germline ends. CDR3 length: 16 residues. CDR1 MNHEY and CDR2 SVGAGI come from the germline V gene. The CDR3 reads CASSYSRSSRGYEQYF. The CDR3 region has the DNA TGTGCCAGCAGTTACTCGAGGTCCAGCAGGGGCTACGAGCAGTACTTC.

This chain uses TRBV6-5 with TRBJ2-2; a possible D gene is TRBD2 (5 bases). With 6 bases removed from V and 0 bases from J, the gap between germline ends came to 8 bases. Germline CDR1 reads MNHEY; CDR2 reads SVGAGI. There are 14 residues in the CDR3. CDR3 sequence: CASRRTPNTGELFF. In DNA form, the CDR3 reads TGTGCCAGCAGGAGGACTCCGAACACCGGGGAGCTGTTTTTT.

V usage is TRBV4-3 and J usage is TRBJ1-2, with D hard to call. Germline lookup yields CDR1 LGHNA and CDR2 YSLEER. The CDR3 consists of 18 residues. The ends were cut back, 0 bases at V and 5 bases at J, with 22 bases in the middle. The CDR3 sequence: CASSQDTSSPAMGYGYTF. In DNA form, the CDR3 reads TGCGCCAGCAGCCAAGACACCTCCTCCCCCGCAATGGGGTATGGCTACACCTTC.

The chain carries TRBV29-1 and TRBJ1-6, with 7 bases that match TRBD1. This CDR3 spans 14 amino acids. The V segment lost 6 bases and the J segment 8 bases; nucleotides outside the gene matches: 10. Germline-derived CDR1 and CDR2 are SQVTM and ANQGSEA. The chain's CDR3 is CSVKGAGIDSPLHF. For the CDR3, the DNA is TGCAGCGTGAAGGGGGCCGGGATTGATTCACCCCTCCACTTT. Complete variable domain (other parts from reference TRBV29-1 and TRBJ1-6): SAVISQKPSRDICQRGTSLTIQCQVDSQVTMMFWYRQQPGQSLTLIATANQGSEATYESGFVIDKFPISRPNLTFSTLTVSNMSPEDSSIYLCSVKGAGIDSPLHFGNGTRLTVT.

This clone was seen a few times. The CDR3 sequence is CASSLEIVTNTEAFF. The CDR3 nucleotides are TGTGCCAGCAGCTTAGAGATCGTGACGAACACTGAAGCTTTCTTT. The genes are TRBV7-8 and TRBJ1-1; D not certain. Looked up from germline, CDR1 is SGHVS and CDR2 is FQNEAQ. Trimming shortened V by 1 base and J by 1 base, and 10 bases separated the two germline ends. The CDR3 runs to 15 residues.

The chain couples TRBV10-2 to TRBJ2-4; tentative D call: TRBD2 (7 bases). Trimming stripped 2 bases from V and 6 bases from J, with 11 bases between. CDR1 and CDR2 from the germline V gene are WSHSY and SAAADI. CDR3 size: 14 residues. CDR3 protein: CASSEAGAPNIQYF. DNA of the CDR3: TGCGCCAGCAGTGAGGCGGGGGCACCAAACATTCAGTACTTC.

The J gene is TRBJ1-6, the V gene TRBV6-1; a possible D gene is TRBD1 (6 bases). Germline V CDR1 and CDR2: MNHNS, SASEGT. Trimming shortened V by 2 bases and J by 7 bases, and 12 bases separated the two germline ends. This CDR3 is built from 15 residues. The CDR3 loop reads CASSELGGVNSPLHF. The CDR3 region has the DNA TGTGCCAGCAGTGAATTGGGGGGCGTAAATTCACCCCTCCACTTT.

The chain is built from TRBV12-3 or TRBV12-4 and TRBJ1-2; D is ambiguous. Trimming shortened V by 4 bases and J by 9 bases, and 15 bases separated the two germline ends. The CDR3 is made up of 13 amino acids. The CDR3, as DNA: TGTGCCAGCAGTTCCCTTCTTGGTAGTAGCTACACCTTC. The encoded protein is CASSSLLGSSYTF.

The chain carries TRBV6-2 or TRBV6-3 and TRBJ1-3, with a weak D call TRBD1 (5 bases). CDR3 length: 19 amino acids. V shed 2 bases and J shed 0 bases, with 20 bases lying between them. CDR1 and CDR2 (germline): MNHEY, SVGEGT. The CDR3 bases are TGTGCCAGCAGTTACCGCGCCGGGGCAGCCCCGCTCTCTGGAAACACCATATATTTT. It codes for CASSYRAGAAPLSGNTIYF.

The V gene is TRBV4-3, the J gene TRBJ2-7; 11 bases fit TRBD2. The CDR3 has 16 residues. Germline loops: CDR1 LGHNA, CDR2 YSLEER. V trimming: 2 bases; J trimming: 5 bases; junction bases outside the gene matches: 8. In DNA, the CDR3 is TGCGCCAGCAGCCAAACATCTACTAGCGGGGGTGACGAGCAGTACTTC. Its protein is CASSQTSTSGGDEQYF.